This entry lists 19 T cell receptor beta chains sequenced from one sample in a study of blood T cells in healthy people across ages. With a J-beta primer mix and a sample-barcoded 5' primer, a second PCR ran roughly 6 to 11 cycles. TCRdb processed the 5' RACE reads anew with MiXCR; each CDR3 protein has one entry. The sample lists just over 800,000 distinct CDR3 sequences; 55% to 65% were seen once. The sample comprised blood. Receptors were obtained from a man aged 30 to 39 in good health.

The rearrangement uses TRBV7-2 and TRBJ2-6; D ambiguous. V lost 3 bases and J 11 bases, leaving 8 bases between the germline ends. The CDR3 has 12 amino acids. The germline CDR1 and CDR2 sequences are SGHTA and FQGNSA. In DNA form, the CDR3 reads TGTGCCAGCAGCTTCGACGGAGACGTCCTGACTTTC. Protein product: CASSFDGDVLTF.

This sequence joins TRBV7-9 and TRBJ1-1; D unresolved. Trimming stripped 4 bases from V and 2 bases from J, with 11 bases between. The CDR3 is made up of 14 amino acids. Germline loops: CDR1 SEHNR, CDR2 FQNEAQ (reference sequence). CDR3 amino acids: CASSSRFVNTEAFF. CDR3 nucleotide sequence: TGTGCCAGCAGCTCCCGATTTGTAAACACTGAAGCTTTCTTT.

The chain combines TRBV3-1 with TRBJ2-6, with a tentative D call TRBD2 (6 bases). There are 16 residues in the CDR3. V was cut by 3 bases and J by 0 bases, with 9 bases left in between. The germline gives CDR1 LGHDT, CDR2 YNNKEL (reference sequence). CDR3 protein: CASSHGGFSGANVLTF. DNA of the CDR3: TGTGCCAGCAGCCATGGGGGGTTCTCTGGGGCCAACGTCCTGACTTTC.

This clonotype was recorded once. The CDR3 DNA reads as TGTGCCAGCAGCCACCTTGGGGCGAATGGCTACACCTTC. This sequence encodes CASSHLGANGYTF. This chain links TRBV3-1 with TRBJ1-2, with D maybe TRBD1 (5 bases). Germline loops: CDR1 LGHDT, CDR2 YNNKEL (reference sequence). CDR3 length equals 13 residues. Trimming left V 3 bases short and J 6 bases short, with 11 bases between. Complete variable domain (other parts from reference TRBV3-1 and TRBJ1-2): DTAVSQTPKYLVTQMGNDKSIKCEQNLGHDTMYWYKQDSKKFLKIMFSYNNKELIINETVPNRFSPKSPDKAHLNLHINSLELGDSAVYFCASSHLGANGYTFGSGTRLTVV.

This clonotype was recorded only once. This chain uses TRBV4-2 with TRBJ1-6, with a possible D match to TRBD1 (5 bases). This CDR3 is built from 18 residues. The germline V gene has CDR1 LGHNA and CDR2 YNFKEQ. Trimming cost V 0 bases and J 11 bases, with 23 bases left between them. CDR3 sequence reads: CASSQEGSRDSAGAPLHF. In nucleotides, the CDR3 is TGTGCCAGCAGCCAAGAAGGTTCCCGGGACTCCGCCGGGGCACCCCTCCACTTT.

This clonotype came up a few times. The J gene is TRBJ2-1, the V gene TRBV5-1, with 9 positions matching TRBD1. Losses at the gene ends were 1 base for V and 8 bases for J; bases not matched to a gene: 10. CDR1 is SGHRS, CDR2 YFSETQ, per germline. The CDR3 consists of 16 residues. In DNA, the CDR3 is TGCGCCAGCAGCTTGCCCGGGACAGGGTCGGTGGATGAGCAGTTCTTC. This codes for CASSLPGTGSVDEQFF.

The V call is TRBV29-1, the J call TRBJ1-1; a possible D gene is TRBD1 (6 bases). The CDR3 length is 13 residues. CDR1 is SQVTM, CDR2 ANQGSEA, per germline. The V end lost 3 bases, the J end lost 3 bases, and 11 bases lay between the germline ends. Written as DNA, the CDR3 is TGCAGCGTTGAGAAGGGGGTCGACACTGAAGCTTTCTTT. It yields the protein CSVEKGVDTEAFF. Supplemented by reference TRBV29-1 and TRBJ1-1, the full variable domain reads SAVISQKPSRDICQRGTSLTIQCQVDSQVTMMFWYRQQPGQSLTLIATANQGSEATYESGFVIDKFPISRPNLTFSTLTVSNMSPEDSSIYLCSVEKGVDTEAFFGQGTRLTVV.

V usage is TRBV9 and J usage is TRBJ2-7, with D perhaps TRBD1 or TRBD2 (5 bases each). From germline, CDR1 is SGDLS and CDR2 YYNGEE. The ends were cut back, 0 bases at V and 4 bases at J, with 14 bases in the middle. This CDR3 has 15 amino acids. The CDR3 protein is CASSVEAGTGYEQYF. The CDR3 nucleotides are TGTGCCAGCAGCGTAGAGGCAGGGACCGGGTACGAGCAGTACTTC.

The chain recombines TRBV25-1 with TRBJ1-1, with D tentatively TRBD1 (5 bases). The V end was cut by 6 bases, the J end by 1 base, with 15 bases between. Germline-derived CDR1 and CDR2 are MGHDK and SYGVNS. This CDR3 region has 15 residues. CDR3 coding DNA: TGTGCCAGCAGACGCCCTGGGACGCAGAACACTGAAGCTTTCTTT. Protein: CASRRPGTQNTEAFF.

The sample holds a few counts of this clonotype. The chain has TRBV12-3 or TRBV12-4 and TRBJ2-3; the D gene is possibly TRBD1 (5 bases). The length of the CDR3 is 17 residues. Trimming took off 3 bases at V and 2 bases at J, with 18 bases between the two ends. The CDR3 here is CASSFSATGAITDTQYF. CDR3 in DNA: TGTGCCAGCAGTTTTTCGGCAACAGGAGCTATCACAGATACGCAGTATTTT.

In the case of this clonotype: A read error may produce the germline difference seen at one junction end. V and J are TRBV5-1 and TRBJ1-2; 7 bases fit TRBD1. Germline V CDR1 and CDR2: SGHRS, YFSETQ. The CDR3 consists of 14 residues. The CDR3 is CASSPSTGNYGYTF. CDR3 nucleotide sequence: TGTGCCAGCAGCCCCTCGACAGGGAACTATGGCTACACCTTC.

This chain connects TRBV9 to TRBJ2-3; 7 nucleotides align to TRBD1. The germline V gene encodes CDR1 SGDLS and CDR2 YYNGEE. CDR3 size: 17 residues. The J segment lost 6 bases and the V segment lost 0 bases, leaving 13 bases of the junction unmatched. The CDR3 sequence is CASSVGAQGVRFDTQYF. The CDR3 DNA reads TGTGCCAGCAGCGTAGGGGCCCAGGGGGTCCGGTTTGATACGCAGTATTTT. Together with reference TRBV9 and TRBJ2-3, the CDR3 gives the full variable domain: DSGVTQTPKHLITATGQRVTLRCSPRSGDLSVYWYQQSLDQGLQFLIQYYNGEERAKGNILERFSAQQFPDLHSELNLSSLELGDSALYFCASSVGAQGVRFDTQYFGPGTRLTVL.

The chain joins TRBV7-3 to TRBJ2-1; D not certain. V was pared by 5 bases and J by 8 bases, with 13 bases between. This CDR3 spans 13 amino acids. Germline V CDR1 and CDR2: SGHTA, FQGTGA. CDR3 coding DNA: TGTGCCAGCAGCCCCCCTTGGTCCGATGAGCAGTTCTTC. Translating gives CASSPPWSDEQFF. Drawing the rest from reference TRBV7-3 and TRBJ2-1, the complete variable domain is GAGVSQTPSNKVTEKGKYVELRCDPISGHTALYWYRQSLGQGPEFLIYFQGTGAADDSGLPNDRFFAVRPEGSVSTLKIQRTERGDSAVYLCASSPPWSDEQFFGPGTRLTVL.

The chain recombines TRBV6-1 with TRBJ2-1, with 8 bases identical to TRBD1. The V segment lost 5 bases and the J segment 7 bases; nucleotides outside the gene matches: 7. Germline lookup yields CDR1 MNHNS and CDR2 SASEGT. The CDR3 is 14 amino acids. The CDR3 region has the DNA TGTGCCAGCAGTCTACCGCAGGGGGCGAATGAGCAGTTCTTC. This gives the protein CASSLPQGANEQFF.

In this sample, this clonotype turned up a few times. The chain couples TRBV7-9 to TRBJ1-2; 7 bases match TRBD1. CDR1 is SEHNR and CDR2 is FQNEAQ in the germline V gene (reference sequence). The CDR3 totals 12 residues. V lost 5 bases to trimming and J lost 8 bases; unmatched junction nucleotides: 5. The CDR3 reads CASSTGEGGYTF. The CDR3, as DNA: TGTGCCAGCAGCACAGGGGAGGGGGGCTACACCTTC.

J is TRBJ1-5 and V is TRBV6-6, with TRBD1 matching over 9 bases. This CDR3 has 14 residues. The V gene end was trimmed by 7 bases and the J gene end by 6 bases; junction bases not matched to a gene: 7. CDR1 is MNHNY and CDR2 is SVGAGI in the germline V gene (reference sequence). Here the CDR3 reads CASTSGQGSQPQHF. The CDR3 DNA follows: TGTGCCAGCACCTCGGGACAGGGAAGTCAGCCCCAGCATTTT.

This rearrangement joins TRBV28 to TRBJ1-4; D is ambiguous. This CDR3 is 17 amino acids long. CDR1 and CDR2 from the germline V gene are MDHEN and SYDVKM. The V gene lost 3 bases and the J gene lost 0 bases, with 14 bases spanning the gap. The CDR3 loop is CASSFWTVLATNEKLFF. The CDR3 bases are TGTGCCAGCAGTTTCTGGACGGTACTTGCAACTAATGAAAAACTGTTTTTT.

This clonotype is a singleton in its sample. The V call is TRBV30, the J call TRBJ2-1, with D unclear. Trimming pared 0 bases from V and 9 bases from J, leaving 6 bases between. In germline, CDR1 is GTSNPN, CDR2 SVGIG (reference sequence). CDR3 length equals 11 residues. The CDR3 sequence is CAWSVGPEQFF. The CDR3 DNA sequence: TGTGCCTGGAGTGTGGGCCCTGAGCAGTTCTTC.

The chain has TRBV12-3 or TRBV12-4 and TRBJ1-6, with D hard to call. V was shortened by 0 bases and J by 10 bases, with 10 bases between the two germline ends. The CDR3 runs 14 residues. The CDR3 DNA is TGTGCCAGCAGTTTAGCTAAGGGTGCCTCACCCCTCCACTTT. Amino acids: CASSLAKGASPLHF.